Here is one TCR beta chain with its context. Its specificity is unknown. These data are taken from a study of shared clonotypes between healthy human individuals. Repertoires were generated with immunoSEQ multiplex PCR, while TCRdb's copy carries only in-frame clones and drops some. The sample holds 1 million to 1.2 million clones, roughly 77% seen once. Overall study findings and caveats: Memory subsets generally showed smaller estimated richness than naive subsets did. Among non-shared clonotypes, generation probabilities were lower than among those shared by all four donors. Rarefaction showed that sequencing of sorted subsets was incomplete (despite large depth).

The CDR3 runs 12 residues. V was clipped by 6 bases and J by 4 bases, with 7 bases between them. Germline V lookup: CDR1 MNHEY, CDR2 SVGAGI. The source of this sequence is a man between 18 and 35 years old in good health. Some clones in this sample may be carry-over from other donors' samples. Sequenced sample: memory CD4+ T cells from PBMCs. Subset of the sample: CD45RA-negative fraction. The J gene is TRBJ2-1, the V gene TRBV6-5; the D gene is possibly TRBD2 (6 bases). DNA of the CDR3: TGTGCCAGCAGCCGGGGGTACAATGAGCAGTTCTTC. This sequence encodes CASSRGYNEQFF.